This paragraph covers one T cell receptor (beta chain) sequence. Its antigen is not known. The data derive from a study of glioma-infiltrating T cells after dendritic cell vaccination. The J segment lost 3 bases and the V segment lost 6 bases, leaving 9 bases of the junction unmatched. CDR3 size: 15 residues. Germline V CDR1 and CDR2: MDHEN, SYDVKM. Broader study findings: Few patients contributed both blood and tumor specimens.

The table came from immunoSEQ multiplex PCR; TCRdb's copy has only in-frame clones and leaves some out. The sample has approximately 92,000 clones; approximately 84% are singletons. Time point of the sample: after dendritic cell vaccination, including at tumor progression/relapse. PBMC were collected before vaccination, two weeks after the third vaccination, and at progression. The chain links TRBV28 to TRBJ2-5, with 8 bases lining up with TRBD2. This material consisted of blood, taken after dendritic cell vaccination. The source of this sequence is a human donor with glioblastoma. CDR3 region: CASSSPGGGEETQYF. CDR3 DNA sequence: TGTGCCAGCAGCTCCCCCGGGGGGGGCGAAGAGACCCAGTACTTC. The whole variable domain, remainder taken from reference TRBV28 and TRBJ2-5, is DVKVTQSSRYLVKRTGEKVFLECVQDMDHENMFWYRQDPGLGLRLIYFSYDVKMKEKGDIPEGYSVSREKKERFSLILESASTNQTSMYLCASSSPGGGEETQYFGPGTRLLVL.